The sequence of this T cell receptor (beta chain) was determined in a study of a mutant IDH1 vaccine in newly diagnosed glioma. Study as a whole: Those enrolled had earlier been treated with radiotherapy, temozolomide, or both, mostly both.

Germline CDR1 reads MNHEY; CDR2 reads SMNVEV (reference sequence). The V and J ends lost 5 bases and 8 bases, in that order; junction bases with no gene match: 13. The CDR3 covers 15 residues. Time point defined: week 11, during vaccination. Every vaccine dose comprised 300 ug of mutant IDH1 20-mer peptide plus topical imiquimod. About this clone itself: No antigen is known for it.

Using immunoSEQ multiplex PCR, the repertoire was profiled, and TCRdb retains in-frame clones only, with some absent. The data hold fewer than 35,000 clones, with roughly 89% observed a single time. This specimen was PBMCs, taken from a glioma patient whose treatment included an IDH1 peptide vaccine. The V gene is TRBV27, the J gene TRBJ1-2; 8 nucleotides line up with TRBD1. The TCR originated in a man younger than 35 with glioma. The CDR3: CASSTEGTGGGGYTF. In nucleotides, the CDR3 is TGTGCCAGCAGTACCGAAGGGACAGGAGGAGGAGGCTACACCTTC.